This T cell receptor (beta chain) was sequenced in a study of blood T cell repertoires in COVID-19. Study details: Specimens from acute and convalescent COVID-19 originated in the United States, Italy and Spain. T cells, B-cell-depleted T cells, or PBMCs supplied cDNA or gDNA.

Sequencing was performed with immunoSEQ multiplex PCR; in TCRdb, only in-frame clones are kept and a portion is missing. The sample has around 230,000 clones; 70% to 85% are singletons. The clonotype comes from a woman older than 75 with acute or convalescent COVID-19. The sequencing sample was made of peripheral blood.

As DNA, the CDR3 is TGCGCCAGCAGCCCGTCTGACAGGAACACTGAAGCTTTCTTT. Amino acids: CASSPSDRNTEAFF. The chain joins TRBV5-1 to TRBJ1-1, with D possibly being TRBD1 (5 bases). Germline CDR1 and CDR2: SGHRS and YFSETQ. The CDR3 sequence is 14 residues long. The germline V and J ends were trimmed by 4 bases and 1 base, with 11 bases remaining between them.